This T cell receptor (beta chain) was documented in a study of beta chain features in type 1 diabetes. For the study at large: The examined sorted cells totaled 110 million or so across samples. Regarding the study as a whole: TCRB rearrangement may or may not be influenced by HLA type; here this remained unresolved. Moderate yet significant TCRB CDR3 shortening was seen in Type 1 diabetes patients in all four CD4+ subsets.

The CDR3 has 14 amino acids. Germline V CDR1 and CDR2: SGHNT, YYREEE (reference sequence). With 4 bases removed from V and 0 bases from J, the gap between germline ends came to 11 bases. Blood was collected once per donor into heparin, averaging around 0.11 L. Cells sorted by CD45RO/CCR7/CD25/CD127/CD95/CD27 comprised CD4+ naive, central memory, regulatory and stem cell-like memory cells. Every isolated RNA sample was fully reverse transcribed, so sequencing captured expressed TCRB transcripts. The assay was immunoSEQ multiplex PCR, and TCRdb's table has in-frame clones only and misses some. The sample has around 650,000 clones; around 12% are singletons. Notes on this clone: The antigen remains unidentified.

This TCR derives from a man younger than 40 with type 1 diabetes. The rearrangement joins TRBV5-4 to TRBJ2-7; unclear D gene. The material sequenced was naive CD4+ T cells from blood. Here the CDR3 DNA reads TGTGCCAGCAGCCCTTCGACATACTCCTACGAGCAGTACTTC. It specifies CASSPSTYSYEQYF.